The present T cell receptor (beta chain) was sequenced within a study of blood T cell repertoires in COVID-19. Study at large: Sources were T cells, B-cell-depleted T cells, or PBMCs; the material itself was cDNA or gDNA.

The V gene's germline CDR1 is SGDLS and CDR2 YYNGEE. Trimming pared 3 bases from V and 0 bases from J, leaving 9 bases between. This CDR3 has 14 amino acids. Authors' data handling: How many nucleated cells were present was estimated from reference gene primer amplification. Sequencing used immunoSEQ multiplex PCR; TCRdb keeps in-frame clones, though not all of them. V, J and clone size were drawn from that table, and D and trimming were deduced from the DNA. The repertoire consists of fewer than 250,000 clones, with approximately 84% occurring once and the leading ten covering about 8%. This clone was recorded only once.

Sequencing was performed on peripheral blood. V is TRBV9 and J is TRBJ1-1; TRBD1 is a possible D gene (5 bases). The TCR sequence derives from a woman between 50 and 59 years old with active or convalescent COVID-19. The CDR3 DNA sequence: TGTGCCAGCAGCGCTGCGGGGGTGAACACTGAAGCTTTCTTT. This gives the protein CASSAAGVNTEAFF.